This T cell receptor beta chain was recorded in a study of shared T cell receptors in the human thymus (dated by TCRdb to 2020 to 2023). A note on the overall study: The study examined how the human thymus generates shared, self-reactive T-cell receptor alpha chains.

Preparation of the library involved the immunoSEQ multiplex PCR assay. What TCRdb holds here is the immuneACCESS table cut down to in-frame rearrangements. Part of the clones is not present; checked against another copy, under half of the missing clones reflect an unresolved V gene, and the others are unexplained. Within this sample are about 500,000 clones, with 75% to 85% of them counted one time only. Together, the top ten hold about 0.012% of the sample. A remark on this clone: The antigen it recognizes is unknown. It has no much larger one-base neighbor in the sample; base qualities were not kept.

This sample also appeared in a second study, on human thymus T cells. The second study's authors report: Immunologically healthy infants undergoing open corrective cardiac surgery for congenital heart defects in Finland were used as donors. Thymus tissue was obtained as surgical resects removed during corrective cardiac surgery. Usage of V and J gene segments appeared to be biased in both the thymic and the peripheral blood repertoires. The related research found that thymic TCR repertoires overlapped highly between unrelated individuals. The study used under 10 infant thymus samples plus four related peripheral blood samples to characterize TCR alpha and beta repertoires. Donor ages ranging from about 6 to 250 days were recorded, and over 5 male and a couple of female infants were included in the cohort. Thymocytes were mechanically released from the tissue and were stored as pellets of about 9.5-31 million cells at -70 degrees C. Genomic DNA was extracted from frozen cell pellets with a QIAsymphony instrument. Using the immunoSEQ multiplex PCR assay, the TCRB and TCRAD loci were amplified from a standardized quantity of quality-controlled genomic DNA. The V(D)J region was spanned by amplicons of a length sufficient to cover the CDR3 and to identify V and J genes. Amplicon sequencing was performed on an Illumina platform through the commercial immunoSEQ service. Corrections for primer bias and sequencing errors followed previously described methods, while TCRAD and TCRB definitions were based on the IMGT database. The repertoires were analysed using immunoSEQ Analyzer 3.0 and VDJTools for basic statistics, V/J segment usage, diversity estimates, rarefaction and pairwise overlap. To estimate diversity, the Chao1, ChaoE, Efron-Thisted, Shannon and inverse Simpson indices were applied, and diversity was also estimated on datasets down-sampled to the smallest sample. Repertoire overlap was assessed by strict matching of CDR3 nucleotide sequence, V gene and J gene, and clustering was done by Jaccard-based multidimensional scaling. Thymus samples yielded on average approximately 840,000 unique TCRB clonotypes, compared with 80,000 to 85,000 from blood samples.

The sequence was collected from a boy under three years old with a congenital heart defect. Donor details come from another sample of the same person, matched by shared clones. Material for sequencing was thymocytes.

The DNA sequence reads TGTGCCAGCAGCTTAATCGGTTTCCACCAAGAGACCCAGTACTTC. This codes for CASSLIGFHQETQYF. In this chain, TRBV11-3 is recombined with TRBJ2-5, with no reliable assignment of the D segment. The V end loses 2 bases and the J end loses 0 bases, and a stretch of 10 bases separates them. CDR1 and CDR2, looked up from the germline V gene, are SGHNT and YENEEA. Including cysteine and phenylalanine, the CDR3 has 15 amino acids. CDR3 DNA is the only sequence kept; it has 45 bases, read in frame from the first base.